This TCR beta chain comes out of a study of Ad26.COV2.S vaccination and SARS-CoV-2 variants. For the study at large: The authors gave Ad26.COV2.S intramuscularly, either once or twice 56 days apart.

Profiled with immunoSEQ multiplex PCR; TCRdb holds only in-frame clones, not every one. The profile shows approximately 340,000 clones, 70% to 90% of them singletons. Germline lookup yields CDR1 MNHNY and CDR2 SVGAGI (reference sequence). V shed 0 bases and J shed 0 bases, with 9 bases lying between them. The CDR3 is 15 residues long. Treatment of the sample: around 19 received Ad26.COV2.S at low or high dose, single or two shots; several received placebo; per-sample allocation not given. Specimen acquisition occurred on day 63 following the initial vaccine or placebo injection. The material was peripheral blood, obtained in a trial of Ad26.COV2.S vaccine versus placebo. V usage is TRBV6-6 and J usage is TRBJ2-7, with D possibly being TRBD1 (6 bases). This TCR derives from a person aged 18-60 years who received the Ad26.COV2.S COVID-19 vaccine or a placebo. The CDR3 reads CASSYSQGSSYEQYF. For the CDR3, the DNA is TGTGCCAGCAGTTACTCCCAGGGGAGCTCCTACGAGCAGTACTTC.